This is a list of T cell receptor beta chains from one sample in a study of T cell responses to AZD1222 COVID-19 vaccine. Libraries were prepared by immunoSEQ multiplex PCR; TCRdb keeps only in-frame clonotypes and omits some of them. Here the sample spans under 150,000 clones, 90% to 95% being singletons. Source: peripheral blood, taken 28 days after the second AZD1222 dose. The receptors come from an adult who received the AZD1222 COVID-19 vaccine. CDR3s include the opening cysteine and the closing phenylalanine or tryptophan. Fields, in order: V gene, J gene, D gene, CDR3 length, clone size, CDR3 protein, CDR3 DNA. The D gene is left open where the match is weak. Size values are once, few and many counts, or a class for expanded clones, and some rows have none.

TRBV5-1,TRBJ2-7,TRBD1,11,NA,CASSAGQGRYF,TGCGCCAGCAGCGCGGGACAGGGGCGCTACTTC
TRBV15,TRBJ1-4,NA,15,once,CATSREQGLREKLFF,TGTGCCACCAGCAGAGAACAGGGTCTTAGGGAAAAACTGTTTTTT
TRBV19,TRBJ1-2,NA,16,NA,CASSTLPRTDFYGYTF,TGTGCCAGTAGTACCCTTCCACGGACAGATTTCTATGGCTACACCTTC
TRBV6-5,TRBJ2-1,NA,15,NA,CASRGQAGVYNEQFF,TGTGCCAGCAGGGGACAGGCGGGAGTTTACAATGAGCAGTTCTTC
TRBV11-1,TRBJ2-5,TRBD2,15,NA,CASSPGLAGVETQYF,TGTGCCAGCAGTCCGGGACTAGCGGGGGTGGAGACCCAGTACTTC
TRBV28,TRBJ1-5,NA,15,once,CASSSRGRGNQPQHF,TGTGCCAGCAGTTCAAGGGGCCGGGGGAATCAGCCCCAGCATTTT
TRBV11-2,TRBJ2-4,NA,14,NA,CASSSTNGVNIQYF,TGTGCCAGCAGCTCTACGAACGGGGTTAACATTCAGTACTTC
TRBV2,TRBJ1-1,NA,16,NA,CAIDPPWAGLRTEAFF,TGTGCCATCGACCCCCCGTGGGCAGGGTTGAGGACTGAAGCTTTCTTT
TRBV7-9,TRBJ2-3,TRBD2,17,NA,CASRLTQTSGGGDTQYF,TGTGCCAGCAGGCTTACCCAAACTAGCGGGGGAGGAGATACGCAGTATTTT
TRBV7-8,TRBJ1-3,NA,15,few,CASSLGYGSGNTIYF,TGTGCCAGCAGCTTAGGTTACGGCTCTGGAAACACCATATATTTT
TRBV7-9,TRBJ1-4,TRBD1,14,NA,CASSLGTGSEKLFF,TGTGCCAGCAGCTTGGGGACAGGGAGCGAAAAACTGTTTTTT
TRBV2,TRBJ1-5,TRBD1,14,NA,CASSERTGNQPQHF,TGTGCCAGCAGTGAAAGGACAGGGAATCAGCCCCAGCATTTT
TRBV6-2/TRBV6-3,TRBJ2-4,NA,16,NA,CASSWGTGIAKNIQYF,TGTGCCAGCAGTTGGGGCACAGGCATTGCCAAAAACATTCAGTACTTC
TRBV7-3,TRBJ2-1,NA,15,NA,CASSLGGGLYNEQFF,TGTGCCAGCAGCTTAGGAGGCGGTCTCTACAATGAGCAGTTCTTC
TRBV6-5,TRBJ1-1,NA,14,NA,CASSYSRGNTEAFF,TGTGCCAGCAGTTACTCGAGAGGGAACACTGAAGCTTTCTTT
TRBV11-2,TRBJ1-6,TRBD1,15,NA,CASSLEDRGGSPLHF,TGTGCCAGCAGCTTAGAAGACAGGGGTGGATCACCCCTCCACTTT
TRBV7-8,TRBJ1-1,TRBD1,14,NA,CASSRGQGGAEAFF,TGTGCCAGCAGCAGGGGACAGGGCGGGGCTGAAGCTTTCTTT
TRBV30,TRBJ2-5,NA,15,NA,CAWSPTPGYIETQYF,TGTGCCTGGAGTCCGACACCCGGCTATATCGAGACCCAGTACTTC
TRBV30,TRBJ1-5,NA,13,NA,CAWSIRGNQPQHF,TGTGCCTGGAGTATCAGGGGCAATCAGCCCCAGCATTTT
TRBV18,TRBJ1-6,NA,13,NA,CASSYGSNSPLHF,TGTGCCAGCTCCTACGGGAGTAATTCACCCCTCCACTTT
TRBV28,TRBJ1-2,NA,13,NA,CASSLGRGYGYTF,TGTGCCAGCAGTTTGGGTCGGGGCTATGGCTACACCTTC
TRBV7-8,TRBJ1-3,NA,16,NA,CASSLAHRLIGNTIYF,TGTGCCAGCAGCTTAGCGCACCGTCTTATTGGAAACACCATATATTTT
TRBV7-2,TRBJ2-3,TRBD2,13,NA,CASSLAGSDTQYF,TGTGCCAGCAGTTTAGCGGGATCAGATACGCAGTATTTT
TRBV7-2,TRBJ2-7,TRBD2,16,NA,CASSFPSGGTPYEQYF,TGTGCCAGCAGCTTTCCTAGCGGGGGCACACCCTACGAGCAGTACTTC
TRBV29-1,TRBJ2-6,NA,12,few,CSVDSGANVLTF,TGCAGCGTTGACTCTGGGGCCAACGTCCTGACTTTC
TRBV20-1,TRBJ2-5,NA,11,once,CSARDQETQYF,TGCAGTGCTAGGGACCAAGAGACCCAGTACTTC
TRBV28,TRBJ1-3,NA,15,NA,CASSLSTRSGNTIYF,TGTGCCAGCAGTCTCTCTACCCGCTCTGGAAACACCATATATTTT
TRBV18,TRBJ2-3,NA,15,NA,CASSSGRQSTDTQYF,TGTGCCAGCTCGTCGGGTAGACAGAGCACAGATACGCAGTATTTT
TRBV6-5,TRBJ1-1,NA,14,NA,CASRHLEGNTEAFF,TGTGCCAGCAGGCATCTTGAAGGGAACACTGAAGCTTTCTTT
TRBV28,TRBJ1-1,NA,18,NA,CASSLGIGYRSMNTEAFF,TGTGCCAGCAGTCTGGGGATTGGATACCGTAGCATGAACACTGAAGCTTTCTTT
TRBV5-4,TRBJ1-6,TRBD1,16,NA,CASSSKGQGGNSPLHF,TGTGCCAGCAGCTCCAAAGGGCAGGGGGGTAATTCACCCCTCCACTTT
TRBV28,TRBJ2-7,NA,13,NA,CASSSLATYEQYF,TGTGCCAGCAGTTCCCTAGCTACCTACGAGCAGTACTTC
TRBV7-2,TRBJ1-1,NA,15,NA,CASSLGSLENTEAFF,TGTGCCAGCAGCTTAGGCTCTCTGGAGAACACTGAAGCTTTCTTT
TRBV7-2,TRBJ2-5,NA,14,NA,CASSWSGDQETQYF,TGTGCCAGCAGTTGGTCAGGTGATCAAGAGACCCAGTACTTC
TRBV28,TRBJ1-3,TRBD1,14,NA,CASSSQGARNTIYF,TGTGCCAGCAGTTCCCAGGGGGCGAGAAACACCATATATTTT
TRBV15,TRBJ2-7,NA,13,NA,CATSRDPSYEQYF,TGTGCCACCAGCAGAGATCCTTCCTACGAGCAGTACTTC
TRBV19,TRBJ1-1,NA,14,NA,CASSPGTAITEAFF,TGTGCCAGTAGTCCGGGGACGGCCATCACTGAAGCTTTCTTT
TRBV5-6,TRBJ2-1,NA,13,NA,CASSLRPHNEQFF,TGTGCCAGCAGCTTGCGGCCCCACAATGAGCAGTTCTTC
TRBV6-2/TRBV6-3,TRBJ1-5,NA,15,NA,CASSLSWDYNQPQHF,TGTGCCAGCAGTCTATCATGGGACTACAATCAGCCCCAGCATTTT
TRBV7-2,TRBJ2-3,NA,16,NA,CASIITRDFLGDTQYF,TGTGCCAGCATCATCACCCGGGACTTTCTCGGGGATACGCAGTATTTT
TRBV6-6,TRBJ1-2,TRBD1,13,NA,CASSLRGSYGYTF,TGTGCCAGCAGTCTCAGGGGGAGCTATGGCTACACCTTC
TRBV30,TRBJ1-1,NA,13,NA,CAWSVLENTEAFF,TGTGCCTGGAGTGTACTAGAGAACACTGAAGCTTTCTTT
TRBV7-2,TRBJ2-3,TRBD2,16,NA,CASSLVLAGVTDTQYF,TGTGCCAGCAGCTTAGTACTAGCGGGGGTCACAGATACGCAGTATTTT
TRBV7-9,TRBJ2-5,TRBD1,15,NA,CASSFSTGRGETQYF,TGTGCCAGCAGCTTCTCGACAGGGCGCGGAGAGACCCAGTACTTC